This entry lists 17 T cell receptor beta chains sequenced from one sample in a study of blood T cell repertoires in COVID-19. Sequenced by immunoSEQ multiplex PCR; TCRdb stores in-frame clones only, minus some. The repertoire holds approximately 480,000 clones, with about 91% as singletons. Sample: peripheral blood. The receptors come from a man younger than 30 with COVID-19, enrolled during active disease.

The V and J genes are TRBV3-1 (or the pseudogene TRBV3-2) and TRBJ2-7; D uncertain. CDR1 and CDR2 (germline): LGHDT, YNNKEL (reference sequence). This CDR3 contains 12 residues. The V end lost 8 bases, the J end lost 0 bases, and 8 bases lay between the germline ends. In DNA form, the CDR3 reads TGTGCCAGCGCAGCGAGCTCCTACGAGCAGTACTTC. This translates into CASAASSYEQYF.

This clone was counted only a few times. The V call is TRBV6-5, the J call TRBJ2-2; the D gene is possibly TRBD1 (5 bases). This CDR3 contains 14 residues. Germline assignment: CDR1 MNHEY and CDR2 SVGAGI. V lost 6 bases and J lost 9, with 17 bases in between. The CDR3 DNA is TGTGCCAGCAGCGATTCGCCACAGGTCAGGGAGCTGTTTTTT. It yields the protein CASSDSPQVRELFF.

V is TRBV24-1 and J is TRBJ1-4; unclear D gene. Germline CDR1 and CDR2: KGHDR and SFDVKD. Trimming pared 4 bases from V and 4 bases from J, leaving 12 bases between. This CDR3 is built from 15 residues. The CDR3 loop reads CATSDARDINEKLFF. In DNA form, the CDR3 reads TGTGCCACCAGTGACGCGCGTGATATTAATGAAAAACTGTTTTTT.

This chain connects TRBV3-1 (or the pseudogene TRBV3-2) to TRBJ2-6; maybe TRBD1 (7 bases). The CDR3 length is 17 residues. CDR1 LGHDT and CDR2 YNNKEL come from the germline V gene (reference sequence). V gave up 4 bases and J gave up 0 bases, with 13 bases separating them. The CDR3 spells CASSRGTELSGANVLTF. In nucleotides, the CDR3 is TGTGCCAGCAGCCGCGGGACAGAGCTCTCTGGGGCCAACGTCCTGACTTTC.

This CDR3 is CATTGATNQPQHF. CDR3 coding DNA: TGTGCCACCACAGGGGCTACCAATCAGCCCCAGCATTTT. The gene calls are TRBV19 and TRBJ1-5; 7 bases fit TRBD1. V trimming: 10 bases; J trimming: 3 bases; junction bases outside the gene matches: 6. Germline V gene data show CDR1 as LNHDA and CDR2 as SQIVND (reference sequence). The CDR3 is made up of 13 amino acids.

V gene TRBV27 combines with J gene TRBJ2-2, with 8 bases fitting TRBD2. The CDR3 length is 17 residues. Germline CDR1 reads MNHEY; CDR2 reads SMNVEV (reference sequence). V shed 8 bases and J 2 bases; nucleotides not matched to a gene: 13. CDR3 in amino acids: CASGSSGGRGNTGELFF. The DNA of the CDR3 is TGTGCCAGCGGGAGCTCGGGAGGGCGAGGAAACACCGGGGAGCTGTTTTTT.

This clone was counted a few times. The chain employs TRBV7-9 and TRBJ1-5; TRBD1 might be the D (5 bases). CDR3 size: 14 residues. The germline V gene encodes CDR1 SEHNR and CDR2 FQNEAQ (reference sequence). V was cut by 2 bases and J by 5 bases, with 10 bases left in between. The CDR3 sequence is CASSLQGGDQPQHF. For the CDR3, the DNA is TGTGCCAGCAGCTTACAGGGAGGGGATCAGCCCCAGCATTTT.

V usage is TRBV10-2 and J usage is TRBJ2-1, with TRBD2 identical over 8 bases. With V trimmed by 7 bases and J by 1 base, 6 bases remained unmatched. Germline-derived CDR1 and CDR2 are WSHSY and SAAADI. CDR3 size: 15 residues. The chain's CDR3 is CASMASGFSYNEQFF. In nucleotides, the CDR3 is TGCGCCAGCATGGCTAGCGGGTTTTCCTACAATGAGCAGTTCTTC.

This clone has a handful of counts. V is TRBV2 and J is TRBJ2-2; 11 bases are shared with TRBD2. Germline V gene data show CDR1 as SNHLY and CDR2 as FYNNEI. The CDR3 sequence is 15 residues long. V lost 6 bases to trimming and J lost 7 bases; unmatched junction nucleotides: 7. The CDR3 region is CASRVAGGPGGELFF. Written as DNA, the CDR3 is TGTGCCAGCAGGGTAGCGGGGGGGCCTGGCGGGGAGCTGTTTTTT.

V gene TRBV5-1 combines with J gene TRBJ1-1; possible D gene TRBD1, 6 bases. The CDR3 length is 15 residues. Per germline, CDR1 SGHRS and CDR2 YFSETQ. V shed 0 bases and J shed 4 bases, with 13 bases lying between them. CDR3 sequence reads: CASSLAAGEFTEAFF. Here the CDR3 DNA reads TGCGCCAGCAGCTTGGCAGCAGGGGAGTTCACTGAAGCTTTCTTT.

The chain uses TRBV27 and TRBJ2-3; 9 positions agree with TRBD2. J was trimmed by 2 bases and V by 0 bases; bases with no gene match: 6. Germline lookup yields CDR1 MNHEY and CDR2 SMNVEV (reference sequence). The CDR3 sequence is 17 residues long. CDR3 sequence reads: CASSLSRGGGVTDTQYF. The CDR3 DNA reads TGTGCCAGCAGTTTATCACGGGGCGGGGGGGTCACAGATACGCAGTATTTT.

The rearrangement joins TRBV5-1 to TRBJ1-2; tentatively, D is TRBD1 (5 bases). The CDR3 spans 14 residues. V lost 4 bases to trimming and J lost 7 bases, with 17 bases between them. Germline V gene lookup returns CDR1 SGHRS and CDR2 YFSETQ. The CDR3 DNA reads as TGCGCCAGCAGCCCTGACGAAGGGGTGGGTGGCTACACCTTC. Protein: CASSPDEGVGGYTF.

This chain uses TRBV14 with TRBJ1-6; D ambiguous. V shed 1 base and J shed 10 bases, with 14 bases lying between them. Germline lookup yields CDR1 SGHDN and CDR2 FVKESK. CDR3 size: 15 residues. The CDR3: CASSQAFRRASPLHF. CDR3 bases: TGTGCCAGCAGCCAAGCTTTCAGGAGGGCCTCACCCCTCCACTTT.

V is TRBV25-1 and J is TRBJ1-1; D is unclear. The CDR3 contains 15 residues. V lost 2 bases, J lost 2 bases, and 12 bases lay in between. Germline CDR1 is MGHDK and CDR2 is SYGVNS. CDR3 DNA: TGTGCCAGCAGTGAACCGGGGTCCATCAACACTGAAGCTTTCTTT. Translated: CASSEPGSINTEAFF.

The rearrangement links TRBV21-1 to TRBJ2-2; TRBD1 was called by the table and not checked on the DNA. TRBV21-1 represents a pseudogene. The CDR3 runs 17 residues. CDR3 nucleotide sequence: TGTGCCAGCAGCCCCCGGGCGGGACAGGGGTTCGGCGGGGAGCTGTTTTTT. It translates to CASSPRAGQGFGGELFF.

The chain links TRBV5-1 to TRBJ2-5; D might be TRBD2 (5 bases). V lost 0 bases and J 5 bases, leaving 11 bases between the germline ends. CDR1 and CDR2 (germline): SGHRS, YFSETQ. This CDR3 is built from 14 residues. The CDR3 spells CASSLAPGSETQYF. The CDR3 bases are TGCGCCAGCAGCTTGGCCCCGGGGTCTGAGACCCAGTACTTC.

The chain is built from TRBV7-9 and TRBJ1-1; possibly TRBD1 for D (6 bases). This CDR3 comprises 15 residues. Germline V gene sequence: CDR1 SEHNR, CDR2 FQNEAQ (reference sequence). V shed 4 bases and J shed 3 bases, with 15 bases lying between them. The CDR3 spells CASSSIQGIHTEAFF. The CDR3 region has the DNA TGTGCCAGCAGCTCGATACAGGGTATACACACTGAAGCTTTCTTT. The full variable domain, with the rest looked up from reference TRBV7-9 and TRBJ1-1, is DTGVSQNPRHKITKRGQNVTFRCDPISEHNRLYWYRQTLGQGPEFLTYFQNEAQLEKSRLLSDRFSAERPKGSFSTLEIQRTEQGDSAMYLCASSSIQGIHTEAFFGQGTRLTVV.